This TCR beta chain stems from a study of T cell responses to AZD1222 COVID-19 vaccine (dated by TCRdb to the early 2020s). For the study in its entirety: TCR sequencing was performed for approximately 240 trial participants, of whom about 200 were given two doses of AZD1222 and roughly 25 were given two doses of MenACWY control vaccine. Trial participants were enrolled by age into 18-55, 56-69 and 70-plus year subgroups, with roughly 160, 29 and 62 TCR-sequenced participants respectively. What the study reported, not specific to this receptor: After two AZD1222 doses, both the breadth and the depth of spike-specific TCRs were significantly higher than at day 0 and than in MenACWY recipients. Because no samples from the day 14 peak response were available, repertoires could be characterized only after the peak T cell response. In the small 56-69-year group, the increase in depth fell short of significance, most likely because of low power. Conclusions about previously exposed vaccinees are limited because only a handful of AZD1222 recipients were SARS-CoV-2 seropositive at baseline. Participants were mostly white British and included more females than males, and it was suggested by the authors that clonal diversity may have been underestimated. Epitopes outside the regions mutated in the B.1.351 and B.1.1.7 variants were reportedly recognized by nearly half of the unique spike-specific TCRs. CD4 TCRs associated with the vaccine covered the entire spike protein, and the dominant responses were in regions 160-218 and 743-854.

CDR1 and CDR2 were assigned from the germline V gene (reference sequence) as LNHDA and SQIVND. The germline ends are 7 bases apart after V is trimmed by 3 bases and J by 4 bases. The CDR3 contains 13 residues, cysteine and phenylalanine counted. Only CDR3 DNA is held: 39 bases, read in frame from base 1. The CDR3 regions of human TCRbeta chains were analyzed by immunosequencing. As for how the authors treated the data: Repertoire TCRs were checked for matches against a reference library of SARS-CoV-2-specific TCRs that had been generated using the MIRA antigen-specificity platform. Breadth was defined as the fraction of unique TCRs that were SARS-CoV-2-associated. Depth was defined as the fraction of total T cells that were SARS-CoV-2-associated. Using the MIRA data, each spike-specific TCR was assigned both to the spike region to which the TCR was reactive and to a CD4 or CD8 class. Log10-transformed breadth and depth values were compared by one-way ANOVA with Sidak's multiple comparisons tests. Imported from immuneACCESS, the table was reduced by TCRdb to in-frame sequences with V and J called. These copies leave out some clones; in studies compared against another copy, an unresolved V gene accounts for under half, and the cause of the remainder is not known. That table gives V, J and clone size, and the DNA gave D and trimming. Across this sample there are about 150,000 clones, with about 90% seen only once. Together, the top ten hold roughly 5% of the sample.

The sample's time point label, in plain terms: baseline before first vaccination. According to the study, the label for this sample's treatment or condition signals: meningococcal conjugate vaccine given as trial control. Vaccinee samples came from UK trials COV001 and COV002, including a single-blind randomized controlled phase 2/3 trial of AZD1222 (ChAdOx1 nCoV-19) in healthy adults. For TCRbeta chain sequencing, PBMC samples were collected from trial participants at day 0 and at day 28 after the second dose. On this clone: Its antigen specificity is not known. The sample holds no much larger clone one base away, and base qualities are not on file.

This specimen consisted of peripheral blood, obtained on day 0 of MenACWY control vaccination. This receptor was taken from an adult in good health. The sequence is built from TRBV19 and TRBJ2-1; confidence is insufficient to name the D gene. The CDR3 reads CASSITTYNEQFF. The sequenced DNA is TGTGCCAGTAGTATCACAACTTACAATGAGCAGTTCTTC.